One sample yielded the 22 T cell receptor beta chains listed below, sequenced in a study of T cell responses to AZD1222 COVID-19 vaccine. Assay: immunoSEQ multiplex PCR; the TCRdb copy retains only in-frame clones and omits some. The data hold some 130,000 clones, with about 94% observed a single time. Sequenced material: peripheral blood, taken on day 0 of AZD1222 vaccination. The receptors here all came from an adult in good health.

The CDR3, as DNA: TGTGCCAGCAGCCGGTCCTACGAGCAGTACTTC. The encoded protein is CASSRSYEQYF. The chain uses TRBV7-2 and TRBJ2-7; unclear D gene. Germline loops: CDR1 SGHTA, CDR2 FQGNSA. The CDR3 length is 11 residues. The V gene lost 5 bases and the J gene lost 1 base, with 3 bases spanning the gap.

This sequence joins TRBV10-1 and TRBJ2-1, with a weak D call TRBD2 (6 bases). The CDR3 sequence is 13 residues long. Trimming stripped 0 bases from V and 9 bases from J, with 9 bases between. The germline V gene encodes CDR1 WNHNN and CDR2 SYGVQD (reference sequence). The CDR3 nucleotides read TGCGCCAGCAGTGAGTCGGGGGGTGGTGAGCAGTTCTTC. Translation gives CASSESGGGEQFF.

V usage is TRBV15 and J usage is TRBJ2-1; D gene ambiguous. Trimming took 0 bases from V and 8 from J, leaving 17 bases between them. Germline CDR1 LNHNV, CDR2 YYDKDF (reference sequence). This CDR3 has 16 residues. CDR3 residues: CATSREVATASHEQFF. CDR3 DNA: TGTGCCACCAGCAGAGAGGTTGCGACTGCCTCCCATGAGCAGTTCTTC.

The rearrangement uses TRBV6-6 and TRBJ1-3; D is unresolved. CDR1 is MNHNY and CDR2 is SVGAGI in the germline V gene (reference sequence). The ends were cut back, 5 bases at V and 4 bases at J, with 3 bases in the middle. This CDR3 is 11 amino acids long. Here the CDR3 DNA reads TGTGCCAGCAGTACAGGAAACACCATATATTTT. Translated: CASSTGNTIYF.

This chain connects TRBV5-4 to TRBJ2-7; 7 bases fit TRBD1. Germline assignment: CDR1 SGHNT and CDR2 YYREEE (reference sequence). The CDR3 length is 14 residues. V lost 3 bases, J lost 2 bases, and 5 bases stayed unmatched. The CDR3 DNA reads TGTGCCAGCAGCTCCTGGGACAGACCCTACGAGCAGTACTTC. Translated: CASSSWDRPYEQYF.

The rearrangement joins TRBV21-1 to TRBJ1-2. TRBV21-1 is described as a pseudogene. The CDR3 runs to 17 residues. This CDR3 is CASSNSFGPPVNYGYTF. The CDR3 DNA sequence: TGTGCCAGCAGCAATAGTTTTGGTCCGCCAGTGAACTATGGCTACACCTTC.

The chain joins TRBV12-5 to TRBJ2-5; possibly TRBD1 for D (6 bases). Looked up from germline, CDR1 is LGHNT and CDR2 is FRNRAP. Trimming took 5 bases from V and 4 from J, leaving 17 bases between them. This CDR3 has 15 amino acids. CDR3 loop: CASGPGTIKGETQYF. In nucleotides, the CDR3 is TGTGCTAGTGGTCCCGGGACAATTAAGGGAGAGACCCAGTACTTC. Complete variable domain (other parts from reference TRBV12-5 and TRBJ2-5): DARVTQTPRHKVTEMGQEVTMRCQPILGHNTVFWYRQTMMQGLELLAYFRNRAPLDDSGMPKDRFSAEMPDATLATLKIQPSEPRDSAVYFCASGPGTIKGETQYFGPGTRLLVL.

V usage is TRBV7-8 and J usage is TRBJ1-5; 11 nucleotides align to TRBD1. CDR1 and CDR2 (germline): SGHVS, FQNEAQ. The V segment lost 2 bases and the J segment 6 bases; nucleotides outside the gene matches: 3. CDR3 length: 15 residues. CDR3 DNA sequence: TGTGCCAGCAGCTTAAGGGACAGGGGGAGTCAGCCCCAGCATTTT. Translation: CASSLRDRGSQPQHF.

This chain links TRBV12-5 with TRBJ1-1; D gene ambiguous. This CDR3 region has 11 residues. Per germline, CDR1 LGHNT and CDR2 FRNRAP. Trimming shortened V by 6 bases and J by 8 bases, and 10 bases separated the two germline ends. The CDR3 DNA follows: TGTGCTAGTGGCTACAAATACGAAGCTTTCTTT. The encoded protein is CASGYKYEAFF.

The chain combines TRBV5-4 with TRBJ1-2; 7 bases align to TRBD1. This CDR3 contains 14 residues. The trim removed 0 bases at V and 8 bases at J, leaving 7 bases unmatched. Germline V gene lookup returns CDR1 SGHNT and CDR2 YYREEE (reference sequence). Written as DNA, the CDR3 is TGTGCCAGCAGCTTGGGTTCGACAGGGAAGGGCTACACCTTC. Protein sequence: CASSLGSTGKGYTF.

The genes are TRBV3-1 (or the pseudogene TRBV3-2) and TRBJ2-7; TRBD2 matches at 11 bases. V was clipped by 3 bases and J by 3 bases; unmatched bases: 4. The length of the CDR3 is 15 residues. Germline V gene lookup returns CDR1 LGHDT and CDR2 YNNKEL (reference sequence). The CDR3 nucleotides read TGTGCCAGCAGCCAGGGGACTAGCGGTTTCTACGAGCAGTACTTC. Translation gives CASSQGTSGFYEQYF.

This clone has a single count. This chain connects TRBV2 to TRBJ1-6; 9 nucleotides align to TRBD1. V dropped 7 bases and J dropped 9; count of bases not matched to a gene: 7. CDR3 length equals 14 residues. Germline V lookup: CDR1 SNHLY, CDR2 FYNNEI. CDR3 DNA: TGTGCCAGCAATTCGGACAGGGGCTTTTCACCCCTCCACTTT. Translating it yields CASNSDRGFSPLHF.

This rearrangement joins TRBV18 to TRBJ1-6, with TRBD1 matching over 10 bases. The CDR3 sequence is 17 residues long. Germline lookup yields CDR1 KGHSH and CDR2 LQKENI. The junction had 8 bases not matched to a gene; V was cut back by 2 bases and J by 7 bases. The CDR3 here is CASSPRLTGGSNSPLHF. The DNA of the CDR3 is TGTGCCAGCTCACCAAGACTGACAGGGGGCTCAAATTCACCCCTCCACTTT.

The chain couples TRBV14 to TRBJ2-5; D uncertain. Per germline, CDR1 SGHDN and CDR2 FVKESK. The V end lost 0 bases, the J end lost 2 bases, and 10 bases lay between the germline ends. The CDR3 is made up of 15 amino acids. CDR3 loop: CASSQDLPRQETQYF. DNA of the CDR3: TGTGCCAGCAGCCAAGATTTGCCCCGACAAGAGACCCAGTACTTC.

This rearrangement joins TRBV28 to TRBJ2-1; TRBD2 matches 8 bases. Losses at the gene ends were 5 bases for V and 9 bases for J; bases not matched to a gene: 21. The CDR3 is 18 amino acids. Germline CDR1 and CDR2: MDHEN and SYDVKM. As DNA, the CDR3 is TGTGCCAGCAGTCCTACGGGGGGGGTGGTAGCGGGACAAGGTGAGCAGTTCTTC. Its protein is CASSPTGGVVAGQGEQFF. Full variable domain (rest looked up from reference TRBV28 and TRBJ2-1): DVKVTQSSRYLVKRTGEKVFLECVQDMDHENMFWYRQDPGLGLRLIYFSYDVKMKEKGDIPEGYSVSREKKERFSLILESASTNQTSMYLCASSPTGGVVAGQGEQFFGPGTRLTVL.

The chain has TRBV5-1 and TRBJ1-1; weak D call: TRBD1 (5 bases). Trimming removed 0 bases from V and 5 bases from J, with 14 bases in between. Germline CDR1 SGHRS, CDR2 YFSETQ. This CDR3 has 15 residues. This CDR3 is CASSLGGPGRTEAFF. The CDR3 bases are TGCGCCAGCAGCTTGGGGGGCCCGGGGCGGACTGAAGCTTTCTTT.

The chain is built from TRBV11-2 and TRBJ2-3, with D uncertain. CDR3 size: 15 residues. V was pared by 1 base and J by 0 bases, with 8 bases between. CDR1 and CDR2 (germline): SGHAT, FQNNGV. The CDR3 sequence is CASSLGARSTDTQYF. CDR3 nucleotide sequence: TGTGCCAGCAGCTTAGGGGCGCGGAGCACAGATACGCAGTATTTT.

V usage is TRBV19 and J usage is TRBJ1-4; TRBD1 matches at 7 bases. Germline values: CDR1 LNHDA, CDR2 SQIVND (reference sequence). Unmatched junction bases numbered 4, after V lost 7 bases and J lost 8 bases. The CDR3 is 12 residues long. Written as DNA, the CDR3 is TGTGCCAGTACAGGGGGGTCCGAAAAACTGTTTTTT. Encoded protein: CASTGGSEKLFF.

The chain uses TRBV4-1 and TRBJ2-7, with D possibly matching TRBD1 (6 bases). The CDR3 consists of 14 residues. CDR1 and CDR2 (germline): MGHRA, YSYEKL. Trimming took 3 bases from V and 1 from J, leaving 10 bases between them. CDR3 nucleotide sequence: TGCGCCAGCAGCCAGATACAGGGTTCCTACGAGCAGTACTTC. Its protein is CASSQIQGSYEQYF.

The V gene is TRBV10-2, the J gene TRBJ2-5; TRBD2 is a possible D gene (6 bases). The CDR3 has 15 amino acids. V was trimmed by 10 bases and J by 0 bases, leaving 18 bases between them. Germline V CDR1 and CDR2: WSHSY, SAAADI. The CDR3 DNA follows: TGCGCCACCCGACCGGGCAGGAGGGACCAAGAGACCCAGTACTTC. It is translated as CATRPGRRDQETQYF.

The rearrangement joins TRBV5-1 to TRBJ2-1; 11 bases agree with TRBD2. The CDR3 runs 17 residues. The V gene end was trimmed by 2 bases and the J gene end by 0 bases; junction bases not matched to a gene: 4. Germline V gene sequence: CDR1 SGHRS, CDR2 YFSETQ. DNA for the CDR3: TGCGCCAGCAGCTTCCAGGGACTAGCGGACTCCTACAATGAGCAGTTCTTC. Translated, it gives CASSFQGLADSYNEQFF.

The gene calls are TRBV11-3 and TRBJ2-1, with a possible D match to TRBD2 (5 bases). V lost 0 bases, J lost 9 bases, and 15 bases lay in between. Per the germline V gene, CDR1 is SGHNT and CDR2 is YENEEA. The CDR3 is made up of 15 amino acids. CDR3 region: CASSLDRGRRSEQFF. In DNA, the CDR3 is TGTGCCAGCAGCTTAGATCGGGGAAGACGATCTGAGCAGTTCTTC.